This paragraph reports one T cell receptor beta chain. What it binds is unknown. CDR3 length equals 15 residues. V was clipped by 0 bases and J by 5 bases; unmatched bases: 6. The germline V gene has CDR1 SGHRS and CDR2 YFSETQ. This sample was taken from a study of identifying expanded T cells in peripheral blood. Study conclusions and caveats: Over two and four weeks, about 17 and 20 clones changed, versus roughly 1.1 between replicates. Variance in clone template counts between roughly 2-week samples significantly increased with total template count across all healthy donors.

Clones were sequenced by immunoSEQ multiplex PCR, and TCRdb holds only the in-frame ones, with some missing. The data contain around 94,000 clones, around 88% of them singletons. Collection occurred without any documented infections or immune events in donors. V gene TRBV5-1 combines with J gene TRBJ1-1; 8 bases agree with TRBD1. The sample comprised blood. This clonotype was obtained from a person aged 18 to 75 in good health. Here the CDR3 reads CASSLAGTGPTEAFF. The DNA for the CDR3 is TGCGCCAGCAGCTTGGCCGGGACAGGCCCAACTGAAGCTTTCTTT.